The 32 T cell receptor beta chains below come from one sample, sequenced in a study of cytomegalovirus exposure and HLA in healthy donors. The PCR contained 60 Vbeta and 13 Jbeta primers. TCRdb's copy holds only in-frame clones and misses some; the assay was immunoSEQ multiplex PCR. Recorded for this sample: some 130,000 clones. Sequencing used PBMCs. The receptors originated from a woman aged 55-69 years in good health and CMV-seronegative.

V usage is TRBV7-9 and J usage is TRBJ2-2; TRBD2 matches 7 bases. The CDR3 totals 16 residues. V lost 4 bases to trimming and J lost 1 base; unmatched junction nucleotides: 6. CDR1 and CDR2 from the germline V gene are SEHNR and FQNEAQ (reference sequence). CDR3 DNA sequence: TGTGCCAGCAGCTCGGGAGGCGGCGGGAACACCGGGGAGCTGTTTTTT. Translating gives CASSSGGGGNTGELFF. Full variable domain (rest looked up from reference TRBV7-9 and TRBJ2-2): DTGVSQNPRHKITKRGQNVTFRCDPISEHNRLYWYRQTLGQGPEFLTYFQNEAQLEKSRLLSDRFSAERPKGSFSTLEIQRTEQGDSAMYLCASSSGGGGNTGELFFGEGSRLTVL.

The chain combines TRBV27 with TRBJ2-7, with 7 bases aligning to TRBD2. Germline loops: CDR1 MNHEY, CDR2 SMNVEV (reference sequence). V dropped 1 base and J dropped 2; count of bases not matched to a gene: 17. This CDR3 comprises 19 residues. This chain's CDR3 is CASSLLPSKLTSAAYEQYF. The CDR3 DNA is TGTGCCAGCAGTTTATTACCATCTAAACTCACTAGCGCGGCCTACGAGCAGTACTTC.

The chain joins TRBV5-4 to TRBJ2-6, with 7 bases aligning to TRBD1. Germline-derived CDR1 and CDR2 are SGHNT and YYREEE (reference sequence). CDR3 size: 17 residues. The V segment lost 0 bases and the J segment 0 bases; nucleotides outside the gene matches: 3. In DNA, the CDR3 is TGTGCCAGCAGCTTGGGACAGGGCCGCTCTGGGGCCAACGTCCTGACTTTC. This codes for CASSLGQGRSGANVLTF.

The chain is built from TRBV29-1 and TRBJ1-1, with 9 nucleotides matching TRBD1. The CDR3 has 14 residues. J lost 1 base, V lost 7 bases, and 7 bases had no gene match. The V gene's germline CDR1 is SQVTM and CDR2 ANQGSEA. In nucleotides, the CDR3 is TGCAGCGCCCCTCGGGGACAGGGGAACACTGAAGCTTTCTTT. Residues: CSAPRGQGNTEAFF. The variable domain in full, completed from reference TRBV29-1 and TRBJ1-1, reads SAVISQKPSRDICQRGTSLTIQCQVDSQVTMMFWYRQQPGQSLTLIATANQGSEATYESGFVIDKFPISRPNLTFSTLTVSNMSPEDSSIYLCSAPRGQGNTEAFFGQGTRLTVV.

This chain's CDR3 is CASSPDRVDGYTF. Here the CDR3 DNA reads TGTGCCAGCTCACCAGACAGGGTGGATGGCTACACCTTC. This rearrangement joins TRBV18 to TRBJ1-2; 7 nucleotides align to TRBD1. The CDR3 length is 13 residues. V lost 2 bases and J lost 6; bases outside the gene matches: 3. Germline lookup yields CDR1 KGHSH and CDR2 LQKENI.

This chain uses TRBV25-1 with TRBJ2-1; 7 bases are shared with TRBD2. CDR1 and CDR2 from the germline V gene are MGHDK and SYGVNS. V shed 10 bases and J 4 bases; nucleotides not matched to a gene: 10. CDR3 size: 14 residues. The CDR3 region is CATDRGGGYNEQFF. CDR3 nucleotide sequence: TGTGCCACTGATCGGGGCGGGGGTTACAATGAGCAGTTCTTC. The variable domain in full, completed from reference TRBV25-1 and TRBJ2-1, reads EADIYQTPRYLVIGTGKKITLECSQTMGHDKMYWYQQDPGMELHLIHYSYGVNSTEKGDLSSESTVSRIRTEHFPLTLESARPSHTSQYLCATDRGGGYNEQFFGPGTRLTVL.

The chain recombines TRBV9 with TRBJ1-3; 9 nucleotides align to TRBD1. Germline V gene data show CDR1 as SGDLS and CDR2 as YYNGEE. With V trimmed by 3 bases and J by 0 bases, 7 bases remained unmatched. The CDR3 contains 17 residues. CDR3 amino acids: CASSEYGTGSSGNTIYF. The CDR3 DNA reads as TGTGCCAGCAGCGAATACGGGACAGGGAGCTCTGGAAACACCATATATTTT.

The rearrangement uses TRBV2 and TRBJ1-4; D gene uncertain. Trimming removed 6 bases at V and 6 bases at J, with 11 bases between. The CDR3 runs 13 residues. CDR1 and CDR2 (germline): SNHLY, FYNNEI. This chain's CDR3 is CASRPRWDEKLFF. The CDR3 DNA reads as TGTGCCAGCAGACCCAGGTGGGATGAAAAACTGTTTTTT.

The chain uses TRBV4-1 and TRBJ2-7; TRBD1 aligns across 10 bases. The junction had 4 bases not matched to a gene; V was cut back by 2 bases and J by 3 bases. CDR3 length equals 15 residues. CDR1 is MGHRA and CDR2 is YSYEKL in the germline V gene. CDR3 coding DNA: TGCGCCAGCAGCCAAATAGGGACAGGGGACTACGAGCAGTACTTC. Translated, it gives CASSQIGTGDYEQYF.

The rearrangement uses TRBV6-5 and TRBJ1-2; TRBD1 aligns across 10 bases. Germline V gene lookup returns CDR1 MNHEY and CDR2 SVGAGI. The length of the CDR3 is 14 residues. V was pared by 6 bases and J by 2 bases, with 3 bases of the junction left unmatched. The DNA for the CDR3 is TGTGCCAGCAGGGGGGGACAGGGGAACTATGGCTACACCTTC. Its protein product is CASRGGQGNYGYTF.

The CDR3 DNA reads TGCAGCGTTTATGGACAGGGGTCCTACGAGCAGTACTTC. Protein: CSVYGQGSYEQYF. This chain joins TRBV29-1 and TRBJ2-7; the match to TRBD1 covers 9 bases. J gave up 1 base and V 5 bases, and 3 bases lay outside the gene matches. This CDR3 comprises 13 residues. Germline CDR1 reads SQVTM; CDR2 reads ANQGSEA.

This sequence joins TRBV6-7 and TRBJ2-5; 11 bases are a match to TRBD2. TRBV6-7 is filed as an ORF, its function uncertain. V shed 6 bases, J shed 3 bases, and the junction held 15 bases outside the gene matches. The CDR3 has 18 amino acids. The CDR3: CASSSPDLAGGTEETQYF. CDR3 nucleotides: TGTGCCAGCAGCTCACCGGACCTAGCGGGAGGCACAGAAGAGACCCAGTACTTC.

The gene calls are TRBV5-5 and TRBJ1-3, with 7 bases aligning to TRBD1. Per germline, CDR1 SGHKS and CDR2 YYEKEE (reference sequence). V dropped 4 bases and J dropped 0; count of bases not matched to a gene: 4. This CDR3 contains 15 residues. The CDR3 DNA reads as TGTGCCAGCAGCGTTACAGGGGACTCTGGAAACACCATATATTTT. This codes for CASSVTGDSGNTIYF.

The chain is built from TRBV7-2 and TRBJ2-5; no clear D gene. This CDR3 has 13 residues. Germline V gives CDR1 SGHTA, CDR2 FQGNSA. Deletions cut 1 base from V and 4 bases from J, with 7 bases between. The CDR3 DNA follows: TGTGCCAGCAGCTTAGGTGTGCGAGAGACCCAGTACTTC. As protein: CASSLGVRETQYF.

The V gene is TRBV2, the J gene TRBJ2-5, with D maybe TRBD2 (5 bases). Trimming stripped 3 bases from V and 3 bases from J, with 8 bases between. Per the germline V gene, CDR1 is SNHLY and CDR2 is FYNNEI. This CDR3 has 13 amino acids. CDR3 sequence (DNA): TGTGCCAGCAGTGAGGACTGGGAAGAGACCCAGTACTTC. Its translation: CASSEDWEETQYF.

The chain uses TRBV10-1 and TRBJ2-3, with D possibly matching TRBD2 (6 bases). CDR1 is WNHNN and CDR2 is SYGVQD in the germline V gene (reference sequence). CDR3 size: 13 residues. Deletions cut 6 bases from V and 6 bases from J, with 13 bases between. CDR3 nucleotides: TGCGCCAGCAGCCGGGACTGGGAGGATACGCAGTATTTT. This gives the protein CASSRDWEDTQYF.

The chain is built from TRBV5-1 and TRBJ2-1; 8 bases align to TRBD1. The CDR3 contains 15 residues. V was clipped by 0 bases and J by 2 bases; unmatched bases: 1. The V gene's germline CDR1 is SGHRS and CDR2 YFSETQ. CDR3 loop: CASSLDRGTYNEQFF. CDR3 nucleotides: TGCGCCAGCAGCTTGGACAGGGGGACCTACAATGAGCAGTTCTTC.

This rearrangement joins TRBV19 to TRBJ2-3; 8 nucleotides align to TRBD1. CDR1 is LNHDA, CDR2 SQIVND, per germline (reference sequence). The ends lost 6 bases at V and 1 base at J; junction bases unmatched: 9. This CDR3 is built from 16 residues. CDR3 loop: CASRSRDRGGTDTQYF. CDR3 in DNA: TGTGCCAGTAGATCGCGCGACAGGGGCGGCACAGATACGCAGTATTTT.

The V gene is TRBV2, the J gene TRBJ2-4, with 7 bases identical to TRBD1. J was trimmed by 8 bases and V by 3 bases; bases with no gene match: 13. From germline, CDR1 is SNHLY and CDR2 FYNNEI. This CDR3 is 16 amino acids long. CDR3 DNA: TGTGCCAGCAGTGAGACAGGGAAAGAGCTTATTGACATTCAGTACTTC. Translating gives CASSETGKELIDIQYF.

The rearrangement joins TRBV7-8 to TRBJ2-1, with TRBD2 identical over 8 bases. V lost 3 bases, J lost 7 bases, and 8 bases stayed unmatched. The germline gives CDR1 SGHVS, CDR2 FQNEAQ. CDR3 length: 15 amino acids. CDR3 protein: CASSFGSSGVNEQFF. Written as DNA, the CDR3 is TGTGCCAGCAGCTTCGGTAGTAGCGGGGTAAATGAGCAGTTCTTC.

J is TRBJ2-1 and V is TRBV5-1; no clear D gene. Per the germline V gene, CDR1 is SGHRS and CDR2 is YFSETQ. Trimming removed 5 bases from V and 15 bases from J, with 15 bases in between. The CDR3 loop spans 11 amino acids. The CDR3 region is CASRGNLILFF. Here the CDR3 DNA reads TGCGCCAGCAGGGGCAACCTTATTCTGTTCTTC.

The chain links TRBV6-5 to TRBJ2-6, with no clear D. CDR1 is MNHEY and CDR2 is SVGAGI in the germline V gene. The CDR3 covers 15 residues. Trimming left V 2 bases short and J 0 bases short, with 5 bases between. DNA for the CDR3: TGTGCCAGCAGTTACGGCGGCTCTGGGGCCAACGTCCTGACTTTC. Translated: CASSYGGSGANVLTF.

CDR3 protein: CAISESTAGATVAFF. Written as DNA, the CDR3 is TGTGCCATCAGTGAGTCGACCGCTGGGGCCACGGTCGCTTTCTTT. V usage is TRBV10-3 and J usage is TRBJ1-1, with D perhaps matching TRBD1 (5 bases). Looked up from germline, CDR1 is ENHRY and CDR2 is SYGVKD. V gave up 0 bases and J gave up 11 bases, with 19 bases separating them. This CDR3 has 15 amino acids.

The CDR3 nucleotides read TGTGCCAGCAGCTTAGATGTGGTCCAGAAAAACATTCAGTACTTC. Its translation: CASSLDVVQKNIQYF. The chain is built from TRBV11-2 and TRBJ2-4; D is unclear. Trimming removed 0 bases from V and 4 bases from J, with 10 bases in between. The CDR3 is 15 residues long. Germline loops: CDR1 SGHAT, CDR2 FQNNGV.

The CDR3 nucleotides are TGTGCCAGCAGTTTAACGTATGGCAAGGAGTACGAGCAGTACTTC. It yields the protein CASSLTYGKEYEQYF. The chain links TRBV13 to TRBJ2-5; D unclear. The J call could be wrong; TRBJ2-7 is a better fit for the DNA end. Per germline, CDR1 PRHDT and CDR2 FYEKMQ (reference sequence). The CDR3 spans 15 residues.

The V call is TRBV2, the J call TRBJ2-5; 10 nucleotides line up with TRBD1. This CDR3 comprises 13 residues. Germline CDR1 is SNHLY and CDR2 is FYNNEI. V lost 5 bases, J lost 11 bases, and 8 bases stayed unmatched. The DNA of the CDR3 is TGTGCCAGCAGTCGGACAGGGGGTTGGGGGCAGTACTTC. It encodes CASSRTGGWGQYF. Variable domain in full (rest from reference TRBV2 and TRBJ2-5): EPEVTQTPSHQVTQMGQEVILRCVPISNHLYFYWYRQILGQKVEFLVSFYNNEISEKSEIFDDQFSVERPDGSNFTLKIRSTKLEDSAMYFCASSRTGGWGQYFGPGTRLLVL.

The chain carries TRBV28 and TRBJ2-4, with D maybe TRBD1 (7 bases). The ends were cut back, 5 bases at V and 6 bases at J, with 14 bases in the middle. CDR3 size: 14 residues. Germline V gene data show CDR1 as MDHEN and CDR2 as SYDVKM. CDR3 in DNA: TGTGCCAGCAGTCTACCTCAGGGGGGAAACATTCAGTACTTC. Encoded protein: CASSLPQGGNIQYF.

The gene calls are TRBV19 and TRBJ1-4; the D gene is possibly TRBD1 (6 bases). Trimming took 3 bases from V and 15 from J, leaving 20 bases between them. The CDR3 spans 14 residues. CDR1 is LNHDA, CDR2 SQIVND, per germline (reference sequence). DNA of the CDR3: TGTGCCAGTAGTATTCGCGCCACGGACAGAACGGTGTTTTTT. This sequence encodes CASSIRATDRTVFF.

V and J are TRBV19 and TRBJ1-2; a weak D match, TRBD1 (6 bases). Looked up from germline, CDR1 is LNHDA and CDR2 is SQIVND (reference sequence). The V end was cut by 6 bases, the J end by 1 base, with 9 bases between. This CDR3 is 13 amino acids long. CDR3 amino acids: CASRPDSNYGYTF. The CDR3 DNA reads as TGTGCCAGTAGACCGGACAGTAACTATGGCTACACCTTC.

The rearrangement uses TRBV29-1 and TRBJ1-2; D perhaps matches TRBD1 (5 bases). Looked up from germline, CDR1 is SQVTM and CDR2 is ANQGSEA. Trimming pared 7 bases from V and 8 bases from J, leaving 14 bases between. This CDR3 has 11 amino acids. CDR3: CSAGGGFGYTF. The CDR3 DNA reads as TGCAGCGCTGGGGGAGGGTTCGGCTACACCTTC.

This chain links TRBV9 with TRBJ2-1, with D unclear. The ends were cut back, 0 bases at V and 2 bases at J, with 9 bases in the middle. CDR1 is SGDLS and CDR2 is YYNGEE in the germline V gene. The CDR3 has 15 amino acids. CDR3 amino acids: CASSVERITYNEQFF. CDR3 nucleotide sequence: TGTGCCAGCAGCGTAGAGAGGATTACCTACAATGAGCAGTTCTTC.

The rearrangement joins TRBV6-5 to TRBJ1-1; D not resolved. CDR1 is MNHEY and CDR2 is SVGAGI in the germline V gene. The CDR3 extends over 15 amino acids. V lost 0 bases to trimming and J lost 1 base, with 9 bases between them. The CDR3 nucleotides read TGTGCCAGCAGTTACTCGAAGCGCCCGAACACTGAAGCTTTCTTT. Translation gives CASSYSKRPNTEAFF.